The rows below give T cell receptor beta chains drawn from one sample of a study of T cells in Graves' hyperthyroidism and ophthalmopathy. One entry per CDR3 protein, called by TCRdb with MiXCR from the multiplex PCR reads. Altogether 500,000 or so distinct CDR3 sequences are present, more than 15% being singletons, with the ten largest covering 17%. Sequencing used blood. The receptor source for this set is a woman younger than 30 with Graves' ophthalmopathy. Both conserved end residues are part of each CDR3. Fields, in order: clone size, J gene, CDR3 length, D gene, V gene, CDR3 DNA, CDR3 protein. The D gene is left open where the match is weak. Size is omitted from some rows. Given values are once, few, many or a class for expanded clones.

clone_size: few
j_call: TRBJ2-3
cdr3_length: 16
d_call: TRBD2
v_call: TRBV20-1
cdr3_nt: TGCAGTGCTAGTACGCGGGAGGGCCTTATCACAGATACGCAGTATTTT
cdr3_aa: CSASTREGLITDTQYF

clone_size: many
j_call: TRBJ1-4
cdr3_length: 16
d_call: NA
v_call: TRBV30
cdr3_nt: TGTGCCTGGAGTTGGTGGACCGCGACAAGTAATGAAAAACTGTTTTTT
cdr3_aa: CAWSWWTATSNEKLFF

clone_size: few
j_call: TRBJ1-3
cdr3_length: 14
d_call: NA
v_call: TRBV28
cdr3_nt: TGTGCCAGCAAGACTAGGAGGTCGGGAAACACCATATATTTT
cdr3_aa: CASKTRRSGNTIYF

clone_size: many
j_call: TRBJ2-3
cdr3_length: 14
d_call: NA
v_call: TRBV7-9
cdr3_nt: TGTGCCAGCAGTTGGACAGAGAGCACAGATACGCAGTATTTT
cdr3_aa: CASSWTESTDTQYF

clone_size: many
j_call: TRBJ1-2
cdr3_length: 12
d_call: NA
v_call: TRBV12-3/TRBV12-4
cdr3_nt: TGTGCCAGCAGTTACGCAAACTATGGCTACACCTTC
cdr3_aa: CASSYANYGYTF

clone_size: many
j_call: TRBJ2-3
cdr3_length: 16
d_call: TRBD2
v_call: TRBV20-1
cdr3_nt: TGCAGTGCCCCTACGGCTAGCGGGAGGGGCACAGATACGCAGTATTTT
cdr3_aa: CSAPTASGRGTDTQYF

clone_size: many
j_call: TRBJ2-2
cdr3_length: 14
d_call: TRBD2
v_call: TRBV30
cdr3_nt: TGTGCCTGGATAACTAGCGGGAGTGCCGGGGAGCTGTTTTTT
cdr3_aa: CAWITSGSAGELFF

clone_size: many
j_call: TRBJ2-7
cdr3_length: 16
d_call: TRBD1
v_call: TRBV12-3/TRBV12-4
cdr3_nt: TGTGCCAGCAGCCCCCCGTGGGGACAGGGACTATACGAGCAGTACTTC
cdr3_aa: CASSPPWGQGLYEQYF

clone_size: NA
j_call: TRBJ1-1
cdr3_length: 15
d_call: NA
v_call: TRBV4-1
cdr3_nt: TGCGCCAGCAGCCAAGAACCCAACACAGGAACTGAAGCTTTCTTT
cdr3_aa: CASSQEPNTGTEAFF

clone_size: NA
j_call: TRBJ2-7
cdr3_length: 22
d_call: NA
v_call: TRBV4-1
cdr3_nt: TGCGCCAGCAGCCAAGACGACCTGAGACCTACGAATGGTGTGGCGGTCCAATACGAGCAGTACTTC
cdr3_aa: CASSQDDLRPTNGVAVQYEQYF

clone_size: NA
j_call: TRBJ1-1
cdr3_length: 16
d_call: TRBD1
v_call: TRBV12-3/TRBV12-4
cdr3_nt: TGTGCCAGCAGTCCGCTCCCCGGGACAGGGTTTACTGAAGCTTTCTTT
cdr3_aa: CASSPLPGTGFTEAFF

clone_size: NA
j_call: TRBJ1-1
cdr3_length: 14
d_call: NA
v_call: TRBV19
cdr3_nt: TGTGCCAGTAGTATTGACTCAGTAAACACTGAAGCTTTCTTT
cdr3_aa: CASSIDSVNTEAFF

clone_size: NA
j_call: TRBJ2-3
cdr3_length: 14
d_call: NA
v_call: TRBV4-1
cdr3_nt: TGCGCCAGCAGCCAAGCCATGGAGGCAGATACGCAGTATTTT
cdr3_aa: CASSQAMEADTQYF

clone_size: NA
j_call: TRBJ2-4
cdr3_length: 14
d_call: NA
v_call: TRBV19
cdr3_nt: TGTGCCAGTAGTGTCCGACACACAGAAAACATTCAGTACTTC
cdr3_aa: CASSVRHTENIQYF

clone_size: many
j_call: TRBJ2-5
cdr3_length: 16
d_call: NA
v_call: TRBV20-1
cdr3_nt: TGCAGTGCTAGAGAGGGGGCTCACGAGGTGGTAGAGACCCAGTACTTC
cdr3_aa: CSAREGAHEVVETQYF

clone_size: NA
j_call: TRBJ2-2
cdr3_length: 13
d_call: NA
v_call: TRBV6-1
cdr3_nt: TGTGCCAGCCGGTCCCAAAGGGCCGGGGAGCTGTTTTTT
cdr3_aa: CASRSQRAGELFF

clone_size: many
j_call: TRBJ2-1
cdr3_length: 14
d_call: NA
v_call: TRBV7-8
cdr3_nt: TGTGCCAGCAGCTTAGACAATAGCGATAATGAGCAGTTCTTC
cdr3_aa: CASSLDNSDNEQFF

clone_size: NA
j_call: TRBJ1-5
cdr3_length: 18
d_call: NA
v_call: TRBV7-2
cdr3_nt: TGTGCCAGCAGCTTAGGCCCTCCATCTCAGGTTAGCAATCAGCCCCAGCATTTT
cdr3_aa: CASSLGPPSQVSNQPQHF